This record concerns one T cell receptor (beta chain) sequence. Its specific antigen is unknown. No base quality values were provided; no much bigger clone lies one nucleotide off. The sample is drawn from a study of blood T cell repertoires in COVID-19 (dated by TCRdb to the early 2020s). Regarding the complete study: Samples from collaborators originated in the United States, Italy and Spain and spanned both the acute and convalescent phases of COVID-19. The prospective study material was composed of cDNA or gDNA derived from T cells, B-cell-depleted T cells, or PBMCs. Deeply sampled blood TCRbeta repertoires from subjects exposed to, actively infected with, or recovered from COVID-19 were included in the dataset. Sample metadata almost always included a de-identified subject ID, COVID-19 status, age in years and sex. A freely available public database, intended as a resource for researchers studying the immune response to SARS-CoV-2, is where the repertoires were released. HLA class I and class II types, where available, came from metadata supplied by the sample provider rather than from assay-based typing. The samples were drawn from the first 160 participants of the ongoing ImmuneRACE study and from 1,200 or so subjects provided by 6 global collaborators. The investigation overall reported the following: Clinical and demographic metadata were provided uncurated, with the amount varying by source and participant.

Collaborating institutions collected whole blood in K2EDTA tubes following their own protocols. For TCRbeta analysis, collaborators shipped samples as frozen whole blood, isolated PBMCs, or DNA extracted from either of those sample types. The immunoSEQ Assay, a bias-controlled multiplex PCR, was used to amplify TCRbeta CDR3 regions from genomic DNA. From the authors' description of their analysis: The number of nucleated cells in each sample was estimated from the amplification of reference gene primers within the assay. To quantify the absolute abundance of each unique TCRbeta CDR3 rearrangement, sequence reads were collapsed and filtered. For each sample, productive Simpson clonality was calculated as the square root of Simpson's diversity index over productive rearrangements. TCRdb's version of the immuneACCESS table is confined to in-frame rearrangements and falls short of the full clone set. An unresolved V gene accounts for under half of the shortfall where checked; the remainder is of unknown origin. D and trimming were read from the DNA, whereas the V and J calls and clone size are those reported in that table. Counted in this sample were about 100,000 clones; approximately 84% of them appeared once. The ten largest account for roughly 7.4% of the sample.

From V the trimming removes 6 bases and from J it removes 0 bases, while the gene matches leave 3 bases of the junction unaccounted for. The CDR3 holds 13 amino acids from the cysteine to the phenylalanine. Just the 39-base CDR3 DNA is kept, in frame starting at base 1. The germline V gene encodes CDR1 GTSNPN and CDR2 SVGIG (reference sequence). The chain was built from TRBV30 and TRBJ2-5; 8 bases in the junction line up with TRBD2. This clonotype originated in a man aged 30-40 years in a cohort sampled during active COVID-19. The sequenced sample consisted of peripheral blood. CDR3 region: CACSRGDQETQYF. The nucleotide sequence is TGTGCCTGCTCGCGGGGGGACCAAGAGACCCAGTACTTC. Supplemented by the reference TRBV30 and TRBJ2-5 proteins around the CDR3, the complete variable domain is SQTIHQWPATLVQPVGSPLSLECTVEGTSNPNLYWYRQAAGRGLQLLFYSVGIGQISSEVPQNLSASRPQDRQFILSSKKLLLSDSGFYLCACSRGDQETQYFGPGTRLLVL.